This TCR beta chain was captured in a study of technical replicates of blood from a handful of donors. Repertoires were generated with immunoSEQ multiplex PCR, while TCRdb's copy carries only in-frame clones and drops some. In the table there are 68,000 or so clones, roughly nine tenths of which are singletons. Germline V gives CDR1 MNHEY, CDR2 SMNVEV (reference sequence). Trimming cost V 4 bases and J 3 bases, with 10 bases left between them. This CDR3 is 13 amino acids long. Sequencing was carried out using PBMCs. This sequence joins TRBV27 and TRBJ2-7; D is perhaps TRBD1 (5 bases). This clonotype originated in a human donor in good health. Some clones in this sample may be carry-over from other donors' samples. DNA of the CDR3: TGTGCCAGCAGTTCAGGGATGTTCTACGAGCAGTACTTC. This translates into CASSSGMFYEQYF.